The rows below give T cell receptor beta chains drawn from one sample of a study of regulatory T cells in long-lasting Graves disease. TCRdb redid the calling of the multiplex PCR reads with MiXCR, one entry per CDR3 protein. The sample has 500,000 to 700,000 distinct CDR3 sequences, around 17% seen once; the top ten hold about 18%. This sample also belongs to another study, concerning T cells in Graves' hyperthyroidism and ophthalmopathy.

Sample: peripheral blood mononuclear cells (PBMCs), taken at new diagnosis, from a patient treated with antithyroid drugs. The receptors were sampled from a woman in her 30s with Graves disease. The CDR3 runs from the conserved cysteine through the conserved F or W. The D gene is left open where the match is weak.

V	J	D	CDR3
TRBV5-1	TRBJ2-1	NA	CASSPDHNEQFF
TRBV5-1	TRBJ2-7	NA	CASSSVGVPYEQYF
TRBV7-2	TRBJ2-7	NA	CASSFSTDHEQYF
TRBV7-2	TRBJ2-1	NA	CASSLGGVENEQFF
TRBV3-1	TRBJ2-3	NA	CASSPQLADTQYF
TRBV7-8	TRBJ1-5	TRBD1	CASSPQGQLYQPQHF
TRBV12-3/TRBV12-4	TRBJ2-2	TRBD1	CASSFGTGGNTGELFF
TRBV11-3	TRBJ2-1	NA	CASSLTPANEQFF
TRBV10-3	TRBJ1-2	NA	CAISDGRNRNYGYTF
TRBV2	TRBJ2-1	NA	CASSEGTSLSYNEQFF
TRBV20-1	TRBJ1-6	NA	CSASPNPGGADLLHF
TRBV11-2	TRBJ2-1	NA	CASRGLHQFF
TRBV18	TRBJ2-5	NA	CASSPFYSNQETQYF
TRBV11-2	TRBJ2-5	NA	CASSWGQGQLVAETQYF
TRBV20-1	TRBJ2-1	TRBD2	CSAPPRSGSSYNEQFF
TRBV7-9	TRBJ2-5	NA	CASSTRKETQYF
TRBV20-1	TRBJ1-1	NA	CSAPLTDNTEAFF
TRBV6-1	TRBJ2-1	TRBD1	CASTGTGQGEQFF
TRBV6-6	TRBJ2-1	TRBD2	CASSYSVTSGYNEQFF
TRBV6-1	TRBJ2-7	TRBD1	CASQRTGGYEQYF
TRBV7-2	TRBJ2-7	TRBD2	CASSLGTSAVEQYF
TRBV6-1	TRBJ2-5	NA	CASRLISETQYF
TRBV11-2	TRBJ2-1	NA	CASSSPGKQGFF
TRBV20-1	TRBJ2-2	NA	CSARPRPLGELFF
TRBV2	TRBJ2-5	TRBD2	CASSDSLAEETQYF
TRBV20-1	TRBJ1-4	TRBD1	CSASQGGVTNEKLFF
TRBV6-5	TRBJ2-5	NA	CASSYGGIQETQYF
TRBV27	TRBJ1-2	TRBD1	CASSFNRGYGYTF